This T cell receptor beta chain was captured by sequencing in a study of vaccination and CD4 T cells after COVID-19. Whole-study results and caveats: Convalescent patients had 304 of 307 vaccine-specific clones showing spike mono-reactivity.

The length of the CDR3 is 13 residues. CDR1 MNHEY and CDR2 SMNVEV come from the germline V gene (reference sequence). Trimming removed 3 bases at V and 1 base at J, with 5 bases between. The Oncomine TCR Beta short-read assay sequenced DNA from cultured CD4+ T cells. TCRdb fed the PCR reads into MiXCR, producing one record per CDR3 protein. Here the sample spans fewer than 5,500 distinct CDR3 sequences, around 50% being singletons. Treatment in this sample: 10-day PBMC culture with coronavirus spike peptide pools or control peptides (ViraFEST assay). Half the growth medium was swapped for new IL-2 medium on days 3 and 7. This clonotype was observed a handful of times. Antigen: not known.

The source material was CD4+ T cells from blood, cultured in vitro. The chain combines TRBV27 with TRBJ2-3; no definite D call. The source of this sequence is a human donor who had recovered from COVID-19. In nucleotides, the CDR3 is TGTGCCAGCAGTTTTCGGGGCACAGATACGCAGTATTTT. Protein product: CASSFRGTDTQYF.